This record covers a single TCR beta chain. Its antigen is currently unknown. This sample was taken from a study of PD-1 blockade in classical Hodgkin lymphoma. The study's findings and limits: Baseline TCR diversity was reportedly lower in newly diagnosed patients than in healthy donors. It was reported as lower still in relapsed/refractory patients. Sources of repertoire differences remain undefined, possibly disease activity or prior therapy.

The time point is: newly diagnosed, previously untreated cHL patient sample. The authors used newly diagnosed, untreated classical Hodgkin lymphoma PBMCs as comparison. Profiling relied on immunoSEQ multiplex PCR, and the TCRdb table lists in-frame clones only, not all of them. This table has approximately 70,000 clones, about 94% appearing once. The receptor was isolated from a human donor with classical Hodgkin lymphoma. The sample taken for sequencing was peripheral blood mononuclear cells (PBMCs).

CDR3 sequence: CASSAWGGQGNEQFF. The CDR3 DNA sequence: TGTGCCAGCAGCGCCTGGGGGGGGCAAGGCAATGAGCAGTTCTTC. The chain has TRBV9 and TRBJ2-1, with D maybe TRBD2 (7 bases). CDR3 length equals 15 residues. V was cut by 3 bases and J by 6 bases, with 16 bases left in between. The germline gives CDR1 SGDLS, CDR2 YYNGEE.